The present entry profiles one TCR beta chain with its context. The data were taken from a study of blood T cell repertoires in COVID-19. Measured with immunoSEQ multiplex PCR; TCRdb has only the in-frame clones, and not every one. The sample records tens of thousands of clones, around 67% being singletons. Sequenced material: peripheral blood. The receptor comes from a man in his 70s with COVID-19, enrolled during active disease.

CDR3 residues: CSVGAGTGDQPQHF. For the CDR3, the DNA is TGCAGCGTCGGGGCTGGGACAGGGGATCAGCCCCAGCATTTT. The V gene is TRBV29-1, the J gene TRBJ1-5; 10 bases match TRBD1. The CDR3 is made up of 14 amino acids. With 6 bases clipped from V and 5 bases from J, the junction kept 7 bases outside the gene matches. CDR1 is SQVTM and CDR2 is ANQGSEA in the germline V gene.